This TCR beta chain appears in the sequencing data of a study of blood T cell repertoires in COVID-19. The assay was immunoSEQ multiplex PCR, and TCRdb's table has in-frame clones only and misses some. The sample has a few hundred thousand clones, roughly nine tenths seen once. Trimming took 7 bases from V and 1 from J, leaving 10 bases between them. The length of the CDR3 is 13 residues. Germline V CDR1 and CDR2: WNHNN, SYGVQD (reference sequence). This rearrangement joins TRBV10-1 to TRBJ1-1; no clear D. This TCR came from a woman aged 45 to 65 with acute or convalescent COVID-19. Sequencing was performed on peripheral blood. The CDR3 DNA reads as TGCGCCAGCAAACGACTCTCGAACACTGAAGCTTTCTTT. As protein: CASKRLSNTEAFF.